The present T cell receptor (beta chain) was sequenced within a study of blood T cell repertoires in COVID-19. Sequencing used immunoSEQ multiplex PCR; TCRdb keeps in-frame clones, though not all of them. The sample has about 210,000 clones, approximately 78% seen once; the top ten hold approximately 5.2%. V was shortened by 3 bases and J by 1 base, with 9 bases between the two germline ends. The CDR3 consists of 14 residues. Germline lookup yields CDR1 MDHEN and CDR2 SYDVKM. Sequenced material: peripheral blood. This rearrangement joins TRBV28 to TRBJ2-5; D gene unclear. The sequence was obtained from a woman aged 70-85 years with COVID-19, enrolled during active disease. The CDR3 bases are TGTGCCAGCAGTTTGTCACTATCCCAAGAGACCCAGTACTTC. It codes for CASSLSLSQETQYF.